This record covers a single TCR beta chain. Its antigen is undetermined. Genomic DNA of every subset was divided equally among multiple immunoSEQ plates. Data came from immunoSEQ multiplex PCR; TCRdb stores just in-frame clones and leaves some out. Seen here are roughly 640,000 clones, more than 95% observed once, and the top ten hold approximately 0.057%. This entry belongs to a study of shared clonotypes between healthy human individuals. Turning to the study itself: A donor's plate count was three for CD4 naive and three for CD4 memory; CD8 naive had two and CD8 memory one. Study-level results: Only blood was sampled, and tissue TCR repertoires likely differ from blood ones.

Sequenced input: naive CD4+ T cells sorted from blood. Noted subset: CD45RA+ positively selected. The TCR sequence derives from a woman in her twenties or thirties in good health.

The CDR3 spells CASSTKGAGTGRTDTQYF. The CDR3 nucleotides read TGTGCCAGCAGCACGAAGGGGGCCGGGACAGGTAGGACAGATACGCAGTATTTT. The chain combines TRBV7-9 with TRBJ2-3, with TRBD1 identical over 8 bases. The CDR3 is 18 amino acids. The V gene end was trimmed by 5 bases and the J gene end by 3 bases; junction bases not matched to a gene: 16. Germline values: CDR1 SEHNR, CDR2 FQNEAQ (reference sequence).